This entry is about one T cell receptor beta chain. The target antigen is unknown. This specimen comes from a study of cytomegalovirus exposure and HLA in healthy donors. Study observations and caveats: TCR beta sequences numbering 16,951 were associated with HLA alleles at 0.05 false discovery rate in a later analysis. The investigators catalogued 150 to 200 TCR beta chains as cytomegalovirus-associated.

Use of 60 Vbeta and 13 Jbeta primers characterized the PCR. Profiling relied on immunoSEQ multiplex PCR, and the TCRdb table lists in-frame clones only, not all of them. Found here are approximately 150,000 clones, just under 65% of them singletons; the top ten hold under 7.5%. The CDR3 runs to 15 residues. Per germline, CDR1 SGHDT and CDR2 YYEEEE. Trimming left V 4 bases short and J 1 base short, with 9 bases between. The donors comprised healthy bone marrow donors. The sequenced sample consisted of PBMCs. The rearrangement links TRBV5-6 to TRBJ2-6; weak D call: TRBD2 (7 bases). This TCR came from an older woman in good health and CMV-seropositive. DNA of the CDR3: TGTGCCAGCAGCCGGGGGGCGTCTGGGGCCAACGTCCTGACTTTC. Residues: CASSRGASGANVLTF.